Below are 8 T cell receptor beta chains sequenced from a single sample in a study of radiotherapy plus CTLA-4 blockade in lung cancer. Produced via immunoSEQ multiplex PCR; TCRdb's table is partial and in-frame only. The sample records roughly 88,000 clones, roughly four fifths being singletons. The material sequenced was peripheral blood, taken from a patient treated with radiotherapy plus ipilimumab. The receptors originated from a human donor with non-small cell lung cancer who had stable disease on radiotherapy plus ipilimumab.

This chain uses TRBV7-9 with TRBJ1-1; no reliable D call. The germline gives CDR1 SEHNR, CDR2 FQNEAQ (reference sequence). Trimming pared 4 bases from V and 5 bases from J, leaving 14 bases between. The CDR3 extends over 14 amino acids. The DNA for the CDR3 is TGTGCCAGCAGCTCCATAGATATGGGGACTGAAGCTTTCTTT. This codes for CASSSIDMGTEAFF.

The chain joins TRBV5-1 to TRBJ2-3; 11 bases are a match to TRBD2. The CDR3 loop spans 15 amino acids. Germline V CDR1 and CDR2: SGHRS, YFSETQ. The J segment lost 5 bases and the V segment lost 3 bases, leaving 5 bases of the junction unmatched. The CDR3 loop reads CASSSSGGILDTQYF. The CDR3 DNA follows: TGCGCCAGCAGCTCTAGCGGGGGGATACTAGATACGCAGTATTTT.

The chain has TRBV7-9 and TRBJ1-4; 10 bases are a match to TRBD1. In germline, CDR1 is SEHNR, CDR2 FQNEAQ (reference sequence). V was clipped by 4 bases and J by 2 bases; unmatched bases: 7. The CDR3 runs 17 residues. The CDR3 DNA reads as TGTGCCAGCAGCTACGGGACAGGGGATCATACTAATGAAAAACTGTTTTTT. Amino acids: CASSYGTGDHTNEKLFF.

The chain uses TRBV2 and TRBJ1-5; perhaps TRBD1 as D (6 bases). Deletions cut 5 bases from V and 4 bases from J, with 15 bases between. Per the germline V gene, CDR1 is SNHLY and CDR2 is FYNNEI. The CDR3 is 15 amino acids. The CDR3 DNA reads TGTGCCAGCAGTAATTCAAGGGGGGGTAATCAGCCCCAGCATTTT. This encodes CASSNSRGGNQPQHF.

The chain carries TRBV11-3 and TRBJ2-1; TRBD2 agrees at 8 bases. The germline CDR1 and CDR2 sequences are SGHNT and YENEEA. This CDR3 spans 16 amino acids. V lost 5 bases and J lost 2; bases outside the gene matches: 8. The CDR3 protein is CASSPRGAGAYNEQFF. The DNA of the CDR3 is TGTGCCAGCAGCCCCCGGGGAGCGGGAGCCTACAATGAGCAGTTCTTC.

The chain uses TRBV6-4 and TRBJ2-1; 7 positions agree with TRBD2. Germline values: CDR1 MRHNA, CDR2 SNTAGT. This CDR3 spans 15 amino acids. Trimming removed 5 bases from V and 8 bases from J; junction bases left unmatched: 12. CDR3 DNA sequence: TGTGCCAGCAGTTCCGGGACTACTGATATGGATGAGCAGTTCTTC. This gives the protein CASSSGTTDMDEQFF.

The chain uses TRBV19 and TRBJ1-2; 8 bases agree with TRBD1. CDR3 size: 14 residues. Germline V gene sequence: CDR1 LNHDA, CDR2 SQIVND (reference sequence). The V segment lost 6 bases and the J segment 6 bases; nucleotides outside the gene matches: 9. CDR3 in amino acids: CASSSGQALDGYTF. DNA of the CDR3: TGTGCCAGTAGCTCGGGACAGGCCCTGGATGGCTACACCTTC.

The V and J genes are TRBV5-6 and TRBJ1-2; tentatively, D is TRBD1 (5 bases). The V gene's germline CDR1 is SGHDT and CDR2 YYEEEE. V was trimmed by 5 bases and J by 4 bases, leaving 15 bases between them. CDR3 length: 14 amino acids. The CDR3 DNA is TGTGCCAGCAGTACCGGGACGGTGTCCTATGGCTACACCTTC. Its translation is CASSTGTVSYGYTF.